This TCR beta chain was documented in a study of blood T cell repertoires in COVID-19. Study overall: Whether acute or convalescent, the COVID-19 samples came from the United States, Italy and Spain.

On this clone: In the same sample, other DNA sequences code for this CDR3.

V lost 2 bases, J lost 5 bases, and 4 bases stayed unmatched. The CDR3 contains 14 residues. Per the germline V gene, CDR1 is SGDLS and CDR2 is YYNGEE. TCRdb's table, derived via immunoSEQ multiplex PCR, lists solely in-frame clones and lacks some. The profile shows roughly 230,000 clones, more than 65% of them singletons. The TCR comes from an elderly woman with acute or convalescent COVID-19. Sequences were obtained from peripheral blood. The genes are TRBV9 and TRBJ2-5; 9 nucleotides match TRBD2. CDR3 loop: CASSVAGGSETQYF. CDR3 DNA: TGTGCCAGCAGCGTCGCGGGGGGGTCGGAGACCCAGTACTTC.